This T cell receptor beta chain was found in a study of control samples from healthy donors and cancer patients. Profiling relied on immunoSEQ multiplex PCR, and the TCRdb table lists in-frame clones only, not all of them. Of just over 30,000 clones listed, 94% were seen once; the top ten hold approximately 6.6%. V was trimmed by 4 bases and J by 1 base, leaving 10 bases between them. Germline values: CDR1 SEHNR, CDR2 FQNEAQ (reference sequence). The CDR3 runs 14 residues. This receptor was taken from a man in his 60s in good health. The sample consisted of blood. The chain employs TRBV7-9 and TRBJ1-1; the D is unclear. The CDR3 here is CASSWAPTNTEAFF. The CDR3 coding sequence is TGTGCCAGCAGCTGGGCACCGACGAACACTGAAGCTTTCTTT.